The present T cell receptor beta chain was sequenced within a study of blood T cell repertoires in COVID-19. Under the authors' procedure: Estimation of nucleated cell counts relied on the amplification of reference gene primers. The data were produced by immunoSEQ multiplex PCR, yet TCRdb's version contains in-frame clones alone and is incomplete. V, J and clone size were drawn from that table, and D and trimming were deduced from the DNA. This table has about 100,000 clones, 80% to 90% appearing once. In germline, CDR1 is SGHTA, CDR2 FQGNSA. CDR3 length equals 15 residues. The junction had 1 base not matched to a gene; V was cut back by 1 base and J by 3 bases. Participants reported their clinical history, and cohort assignment relied on those reports. Cohort 3 recovery required two negative PCRs, clearance, or symptom resolution.

Sequenced sample: PBMCs or T cells enriched from blood (not recorded which). The TCR sequence derives from a woman aged 45-65 years who had recovered from COVID-19. V gene TRBV7-2 combines with J gene TRBJ2-1, with 9 bases fitting TRBD2. This CDR3 is CASSLGLAVYNEQFF. The CDR3 coding sequence is TGTGCCAGCAGCTTAGGACTAGCGGTCTACAATGAGCAGTTCTTC.